A single sample is the source of the 27 T cell receptor beta chains below, sequenced in a study of T cells in Graves' hyperthyroidism and ophthalmopathy. Authors of the study amplified TCR beta CDR3 regions from RNA transcripts. Initially, a first-round RT-PCR of the TCR CDR3 employed the HTBI primer set. MiXCR was run by TCRdb on the multiplex PCR reads, yielding one entry per CDR3 protein. This sample has around 700,000 distinct CDR3 sequences, with around 20% found just once. What was sequenced was blood. The receptors were sampled from a woman in her 50s with Graves' hyperthyroidism that later progressed to Graves' ophthalmopathy.

The V call is TRBV3-1, the J call TRBJ2-3, with TRBD2 identical over 11 bases. Germline-derived CDR1 and CDR2 are LGHDT and YNNKEL (reference sequence). V gave up 6 bases and J gave up 2 bases; unmatched junction bases: 7. CDR3 size: 16 residues. The chain's CDR3 is CASSPGLAGITDTQYF. CDR3 DNA sequence: TGTGCCAGCAGTCCAGGACTAGCGGGTATCACAGATACGCAGTATTTT.

This clonotype was recorded at least ten times. The CDR3 reads CASSFPGQRTSGGEEGLDTQYF. The CDR3 DNA sequence: TGTGCCAGCAGTTTTCCGGGACAGCGGACTAGCGGGGGGGAAGAGGGATTAGATACGCAGTATTTT. This chain connects TRBV6-1 to TRBJ2-3; TRBD2 agrees at 15 bases. The junction had 23 bases not matched to a gene; V was cut back by 5 bases and J by 5 bases. The CDR3 is made up of 22 amino acids. The germline CDR1 and CDR2 sequences are MNHNS and SASEGT.

The chain employs TRBV19 and TRBJ2-3; TRBD1 is a possible D gene (5 bases). CDR1 is LNHDA, CDR2 SQIVND, per germline (reference sequence). Trimming removed 4 bases at V and 6 bases at J, with 14 bases between. This CDR3 region has 14 residues. CDR3 amino acids: CASSSGPTGDTQYF. The CDR3 DNA sequence: TGTGCCAGTAGTAGTGGCCCAACAGGCGATACGCAGTATTTT.

The table lists this clonotype with a few counts. This rearrangement joins TRBV3-1 to TRBJ2-4; D call uncertain. The CDR3 runs 13 residues. Between the trimmed V and J ends, which lost 0 bases and 7 bases, there was a span of 7 bases. The germline CDR1 and CDR2 sequences are LGHDT and YNNKEL (reference sequence). CDR3 sequence (DNA): TGTGCCAGCAGCCAAGAAGTGGGGAACATTCAGTACTTC. This codes for CASSQEVGNIQYF.

This clonotype was recorded a few times. The chain has TRBV27 and TRBJ1-4; tentative D call: TRBD1 (5 bases). The length of the CDR3 is 14 residues. In germline, CDR1 is MNHEY, CDR2 SMNVEV (reference sequence). V was clipped by 3 bases and J by 8 bases, with 13 bases between them. For the CDR3, the DNA is TGTGCCAGCAGTTTTATGGGGGAGGGAGAAAAACTGTTTTTT. Its protein is CASSFMGEGEKLFF.

The CDR3 is CAISENVLGLYGYTF. DNA for the CDR3: TGTGCCATCAGTGAGAATGTCCTGGGGCTTTATGGCTACACCTTC. V is TRBV10-3 and J is TRBJ1-2; TRBD1 might be the D (5 bases). Trimming took off 2 bases at V and 5 bases at J, with 15 bases between the two ends. The length of the CDR3 is 15 residues. Germline-derived CDR1 and CDR2 are ENHRY and SYGVKD.

V is TRBV6-1 and J is TRBJ2-3; D is unclear. V lost 3 bases to trimming and J lost 4 bases, with 8 bases between them. This CDR3 is built from 13 residues. CDR1 is MNHNS and CDR2 is SASEGT in the germline V gene. CDR3 bases: TGTGCCAGCAGTGATGGATGGCCAGATACGCAGTATTTT. It codes for CASSDGWPDTQYF.

The V gene is TRBV14, the J gene TRBJ2-3, with 8 bases lining up with TRBD1. The CDR3 is 18 residues long. After removal of 0 bases from V and 3 bases from J, the junction contained 11 bases not matched to a gene. Germline V gene sequence: CDR1 SGHDN, CDR2 FVKESK. The CDR3 reads CASSQDFSQGASTDTQYF. DNA for the CDR3: TGTGCCAGCAGCCAAGACTTCAGCCAGGGGGCGAGTACAGATACGCAGTATTTT.

In its sample, this clonotype was seen a few times. The chain combines TRBV7-9 with TRBJ2-5; D is uncertain. Germline CDR1 and CDR2: SEHNR and FQNEAQ (reference sequence). The CDR3 contains 15 residues. Trimming removed 5 bases from V and 4 bases from J, with 17 bases in between. The CDR3 DNA sequence: TGTGCCAGCAGCCTTGTGATGGCTTTGGGAGAGACCCAGTACTTC. It encodes CASSLVMALGETQYF.

This clonotype appeared a few times. The chain combines TRBV29-1 with TRBJ2-7; possible D gene TRBD2, 5 bases. Trimming took 5 bases from V and 7 from J, leaving 24 bases between them. The germline V gene encodes CDR1 SQVTM and CDR2 ANQGSEA. This CDR3 region has 15 residues. In DNA form, the CDR3 reads TGCAGCGTTACAAAAGAGGGAATCCCCGAACCGGAGCAGTACTTC. This translates into CSVTKEGIPEPEQYF.

In this sample, this clonotype turned up many times. The chain has TRBV20-1 and TRBJ1-2; no clear D. This CDR3 is 13 amino acids long. The V and J ends lost 3 bases and 7 bases respectively, with 15 bases between them. Germline V lookup: CDR1 DFQATT, CDR2 SNEGSKA (reference sequence). The CDR3 spells CSARTMGLSGYTF. The CDR3, as DNA: TGCAGTGCTAGGACTATGGGCCTAAGTGGCTACACCTTC.

This clonotype has ten or more counts. The V call is TRBV20-1, the J call TRBJ1-2; no definite D call. V was clipped by 1 base and J by 6 bases, with 6 bases between them. The CDR3 length is 11 residues. CDR1 DFQATT and CDR2 SNEGSKA come from the germline V gene (reference sequence). The DNA of the CDR3 is TGCAGTGCTAGAGGGGCGGATGGCTACACCTTC. Translation gives CSARGADGYTF.

The table lists this clonotype with a few counts. The chain employs TRBV7-8 and TRBJ1-2, with 10 bases matching TRBD1. J lost 8 bases, V lost 5 bases, and 5 bases had no gene match. The CDR3 covers 13 residues. In germline, CDR1 is SGHVS, CDR2 FQNEAQ. This chain's CDR3 is CASSDRGREGYTF. In nucleotides, the CDR3 is TGTGCCAGCAGCGACAGGGGGCGGGAGGGCTACACCTTC. Filled out from reference TRBV7-8 and TRBJ1-2, the complete variable domain reads GAGVSQSPRYKVAKRGQDVALRCDPISGHVSLFWYQQALGQGPEFLTYFQNEAQLDKSGLPSDRFFAERPEGSVSTLKIQRTQQEDSAVYLCASSDRGREGYTFGSGTRLTVV.

This clonotype has just a few counts. The V gene is TRBV6-1, the J gene TRBJ2-5; unclear D gene. Trimming took 4 bases from V and 5 from J, leaving 5 bases between them. Germline V gives CDR1 MNHNS, CDR2 SASEGT. This CDR3 is 11 amino acids long. The CDR3 sequence is CASSGWETQYF. Here the CDR3 DNA reads TGTGCCAGCAGTGGTTGGGAGACCCAGTACTTC.

This clonotype was recorded many times. The CDR3 DNA reads TGTGCCAGCAGTTCGAGACAAGGAAGCTCCTACGAGCAGTACTTC. It translates to CASSSRQGSSYEQYF. The chain joins TRBV12-3 or TRBV12-4 to TRBJ2-7; the D is unclear. The CDR3 totals 15 residues. With 4 bases removed from V and 0 bases from J, the gap between germline ends came to 13 bases.

The chain is built from TRBV6-2 or TRBV6-3 and TRBJ2-1, with unresolved D. The CDR3 has 14 residues. CDR1 is MNHEY and CDR2 is SVGEGT in the germline V gene. With 0 bases removed from V and 7 bases from J, the gap between germline ends came to 10 bases. The CDR3: CASSYSTLQNEQFF. As DNA, the CDR3 is TGTGCCAGCAGTTACTCGACTCTTCAAAATGAGCAGTTCTTC.

The rearrangement joins TRBV27 to TRBJ2-5; D remains unclear. CDR3 length: 14 amino acids. Germline CDR1 is MNHEY and CDR2 is SMNVEV (reference sequence). V dropped 5 bases and J dropped 9 bases, with 19 bases sitting between them. In DNA form, the CDR3 reads TGTGCCAGCAGTCCTACGGGCACCTACGCAGCCCAGTACTTC. The encoded protein is CASSPTGTYAAQYF.

This clonotype was seen only a few times. V and J are TRBV14 and TRBJ2-7, with TRBD1 as a possible D gene (7 bases). The CDR3 loop spans 15 amino acids. Per germline, CDR1 SGHDN and CDR2 FVKESK. Trimming pared 6 bases from V and 1 base from J, leaving 16 bases between. The CDR3 spells CASSHAAGQSYEQYF. The CDR3, as DNA: TGTGCCAGCAGTCACGCCGCGGGACAGTCCTACGAGCAGTACTTC.

This clonotype was detected many times. This rearrangement joins TRBV27 to TRBJ1-5, with TRBD1 as a possible D gene (6 bases). Per germline, CDR1 MNHEY and CDR2 SMNVEV (reference sequence). Trimming pared 6 bases from V and 2 bases from J, leaving 14 bases between. CDR3 size: 15 residues. The CDR3 region is CASRRGGTGNQPQHF. Here the CDR3 DNA reads TGTGCCAGCAGGAGGGGGGGTACGGGCAATCAGCCCCAGCATTTT.

This clonotype was seen at least ten times. The chain couples TRBV2 to TRBJ1-1; D is perhaps TRBD1 (5 bases). Germline V CDR1 and CDR2: SNHLY, FYNNEI. The V and J ends lost 6 bases and 1 base respectively, with 12 bases between them. There are 14 residues in the CDR3. DNA for the CDR3: TGTGCCAGCAGGGACACGGGAGGGAACACTGAAGCTTTCTTT. This codes for CASRDTGGNTEAFF.

This chain uses TRBV6-2 or TRBV6-3 with TRBJ1-4; D remains ambiguous. This CDR3 is built from 11 residues. Trimming took off 5 bases at V and 6 bases at J, with 4 bases between the two ends. CDR1 and CDR2 from the germline V gene are MNHEY and SVGEGT. Written as DNA, the CDR3 is TGTGCCAGCAGTCGGTATGAAAAACTGTTTTTT. It encodes CASSRYEKLFF.

This clonotype was detected a few times. DNA for the CDR3: TGCAGTGCTACCCCTAGCGGGGGAACAGAGACCCAGTACTTC. Protein: CSATPSGGTETQYF. This chain connects TRBV20-1 to TRBJ2-5; 10 bases line up with TRBD2. Germline CDR1 reads DFQATT; CDR2 reads SNEGSKA (reference sequence). CDR3 length equals 14 residues. The V gene end was trimmed by 4 bases and the J gene end by 4 bases; junction bases not matched to a gene: 6.

This clonotype was picked up many times. This rearrangement joins TRBV11-2 to TRBJ2-2, with 8 bases matching TRBD1. Germline loops: CDR1 SGHAT, CDR2 FQNNGV. The junction had 10 bases not matched to a gene; V was cut back by 6 bases and J by 7 bases. The CDR3 totals 15 residues. CDR3 loop: CASSSTGGVGGELFF. As DNA, the CDR3 is TGTGCCAGCAGTTCCACAGGGGGTGTAGGCGGGGAGCTGTTTTTT.

This clonotype was seen at least ten times. V and J are TRBV18 and TRBJ1-3, with 8 bases that match TRBD1. This CDR3 spans 16 amino acids. The ends lost 4 bases at V and 0 bases at J; junction bases unmatched: 5. Germline-derived CDR1 and CDR2 are KGHSH and LQKENI. CDR3 region: CASSLRTGNSGNTIYF. The CDR3 DNA is TGTGCCAGCTCACTCAGGACAGGGAACTCTGGAAACACCATATATTTT. Looking up the rest from reference TRBV18 and TRBJ1-3 gives the full variable domain: NAGVMQNPRHLVRRRGQEARLRCSPMKGHSHVYWYRQLPEEGLKFMVYLQKENIIDESGMPKERFSAEFPKEGPSILRIQQVVRGDSAAYFCASSLRTGNSGNTIYFGEGSWLTVV.

This clonotype has a count of ten or more. CDR3 residues: CASSSQPYEQYF. The CDR3 DNA sequence: TGTGCCAGCAGTTCCCAGCCCTACGAGCAGTACTTC. The V and J genes are TRBV27 and TRBJ2-7, with D uncertain. CDR3 length equals 12 residues. Trimming took off 4 bases at V and 2 bases at J, with 6 bases between the two ends. CDR1 MNHEY and CDR2 SMNVEV come from the germline V gene (reference sequence).

The chain uses TRBV29-1 and TRBJ2-1, with TRBD2 matching 8 bases. Germline CDR1 is SQVTM and CDR2 is ANQGSEA. V lost 6 bases, J lost 2 bases, and 6 bases stayed unmatched. The CDR3 is 14 amino acids. In nucleotides, the CDR3 is TGCAGCGTCGATACGGGGGGGACCTACAATGAGCAGTTCTTC. Its translation: CSVDTGGTYNEQFF.

The rearrangement uses TRBV13 and TRBJ1-5, with unresolved D. The CDR3 has 14 residues. Germline CDR1 and CDR2: PRHDT and FYEKMQ (reference sequence). Trimming pared 5 bases from V and 7 bases from J, leaving 15 bases between. CDR3 protein: CASSPGPFGQPQHF. CDR3 sequence (DNA): TGTGCCAGCAGCCCCGGCCCCTTCGGGCAGCCCCAGCATTTT.